Listed below are T cell receptor beta chains from one sample, sequenced in a study of control samples from healthy donors and cancer patients. Measured with immunoSEQ multiplex PCR; TCRdb has only the in-frame clones, and not every one. The sample consists of 110,000 or so clones, roughly 89% of them appearing once. The sample was blood. Receptor source: a young man in good health. The CDR3 runs from the conserved cysteine through the conserved F or W. A D gene is named only where the DNA matches it firmly. Some rows have no size entry. The others give once, few or many, or a class for an expanded clone.

V gene: TRBV29-1; D gene: -; J gene: TRBJ2-5; clone size: -; CDR3 DNA: TGCAGCGTTGAATGGGGGACTGATGGGACCCAGTACTTC; CDR3 protein: CSVEWGTDGTQYF
V gene: TRBV3-1/TRBV3-2; D gene: TRBD2; J gene: TRBJ2-2; clone size: -; CDR3 DNA: TGTGCCAGCAGCCTAGCGGGGCGAACCGGGGAGCTGTTTTTT; CDR3 protein: CASSLAGRTGELFF
V gene: TRBV7-2; D gene: -; J gene: TRBJ1-5; clone size: -; CDR3 DNA: TGTGCCAGCAGCCACAGCAGTCAGCCCCAGCATTTT; CDR3 protein: CASSHSSQPQHF
V gene: TRBV5-1; D gene: -; J gene: TRBJ1-3; clone size: -; CDR3 DNA: TGCGCCAGCAGCGGGTCCTCAGGGGTCTCTGGAAACACCATATATTTT; CDR3 protein: CASSGSSGVSGNTIYF
V gene: TRBV24-1; D gene: -; J gene: TRBJ2-3; clone size: -; CDR3 DNA: TGTGCCACCAGTGACAACATCGGGACACCAGATACGCAGTATTTT; CDR3 protein: CATSDNIGTPDTQYF
V gene: TRBV6-1; D gene: -; J gene: TRBJ1-2; clone size: -; CDR3 DNA: TGTGCCAGCAGTGAGGCCCCTAGGGGACCCCTCTATGGCTACACCTTC; CDR3 protein: CASSEAPRGPLYGYTF
V gene: TRBV6-1; D gene: TRBD1; J gene: TRBJ2-3; clone size: -; CDR3 DNA: TGTGCCAGCAGTGAATTTTCGGGACAGGGTTTTGTACAGTATTTT; CDR3 protein: CASSEFSGQGFVQYF
V gene: TRBV19; D gene: -; J gene: TRBJ1-5; clone size: -; CDR3 DNA: TGTGCCAGTAGTATAGACACAGGAAATCAGCCCCAGCATTTT; CDR3 protein: CASSIDTGNQPQHF
V gene: TRBV2; D gene: -; J gene: TRBJ1-1; clone size: -; CDR3 DNA: TGTGCCAGTTGTCACATGAACACTGAAGCTTTCTTT; CDR3 protein: CASCHMNTEAFF
V gene: TRBV7-3; D gene: -; J gene: TRBJ1-1; clone size: -; CDR3 DNA: TGTGCCAGCAGCTTAAACGTGGGAACTGAAGCTTTCTTT; CDR3 protein: CASSLNVGTEAFF
V gene: TRBV6-5; D gene: -; J gene: TRBJ2-2; clone size: medium-sized; CDR3 DNA: TGTGCCAGCAGTTACTTCTGGGACTCCACCGGGGAGCTGTTTTTT; CDR3 protein: CASSYFWDSTGELFF
V gene: TRBV28; D gene: -; J gene: TRBJ1-3; clone size: -; CDR3 DNA: TGTGCCAGCTCTACGGGGGGCGCGGATGGAAACACCATATATTTT; CDR3 protein: CASSTGGADGNTIYF
V gene: TRBV27; D gene: -; J gene: TRBJ2-6; clone size: -; CDR3 DNA: TGTGCCAGCAGTCCCTATACAGGGCGTGATGGGGCCAACGTCCTGACTTTC; CDR3 protein: CASSPYTGRDGANVLTF
V gene: TRBV15; D gene: -; J gene: TRBJ1-1; clone size: -; CDR3 DNA: TGTGCCACCAGCAGAGATCGGCCGGGGGATGAAGCTTTCTTT; CDR3 protein: CATSRDRPGDEAFF
V gene: TRBV5-1; D gene: TRBD1; J gene: TRBJ1-1; clone size: -; CDR3 DNA: TGCGCCAGCAGCCCGGGACAGGGGTTGGGGAACACTGAAGCTTTCTTT; CDR3 protein: CASSPGQGLGNTEAFF
V gene: TRBV24-1; D gene: -; J gene: TRBJ1-1; clone size: -; CDR3 DNA: TGTGCCACCAGTGCGGGGGTGAACACTGAAGCTTTCTTT; CDR3 protein: CATSAGVNTEAFF
V gene: TRBV25-1; D gene: -; J gene: TRBJ1-1; clone size: -; CDR3 DNA: TGTGCCAGCAGTGGAAGTACAGGGAGGTCCGAAGCTTTCTTT; CDR3 protein: CASSGSTGRSEAFF
V gene: TRBV19; D gene: TRBD1; J gene: TRBJ2-2; clone size: -; CDR3 DNA: TGTGCCAGTAGTATAGATGGGACAGGGGGCGATACCGGGGAGCTGTTTTTT; CDR3 protein: CASSIDGTGGDTGELFF
V gene: TRBV29-1; D gene: -; J gene: TRBJ2-3; clone size: -; CDR3 DNA: TGCTCTACCGGGCAAGGGGACACAGATACGCAGTATTTT; CDR3 protein: CSTGQGDTDTQYF
V gene: TRBV2; D gene: TRBD2; J gene: TRBJ2-1; clone size: -; CDR3 DNA: TGTGCCGGAGGAGCGGGGGTCCACAATGAGCAGTTCTTC; CDR3 protein: CAGGAGVHNEQFF
V gene: TRBV12-3/TRBV12-4; D gene: -; J gene: TRBJ1-1; clone size: -; CDR3 DNA: TGTGCCAGCAGTTTAACAGGGAGGACTGAAGCTTTCTTT; CDR3 protein: CASSLTGRTEAFF
V gene: TRBV5-5; D gene: -; J gene: TRBJ1-3; clone size: -; CDR3 DNA: TGTGCCAGCAGCTTGATGGGGGCTGGAGCTGGAAACACCATATATTTT; CDR3 protein: CASSLMGAGAGNTIYF
V gene: TRBV4-1; D gene: -; J gene: TRBJ1-1; clone size: -; CDR3 DNA: TGCGCCAGCAGCCAGGACGGAACGAACACTGAAGCTTTCTTT; CDR3 protein: CASSQDGTNTEAFF
V gene: TRBV5-1; D gene: -; J gene: TRBJ1-1; clone size: -; CDR3 DNA: TGCGCCAGCAGCTCGAACCAGGGAAACACTGAAGCTTTCTTT; CDR3 protein: CASSSNQGNTEAFF
V gene: TRBV24-1; D gene: TRBD1; J gene: TRBJ1-1; clone size: few; CDR3 DNA: TGTGCCACCAGCGGACAGGCGAACACTGAAGCTTTCTTT; CDR3 protein: CATSGQANTEAFF
V gene: TRBV3-1/TRBV3-2; D gene: -; J gene: TRBJ1-1; clone size: -; CDR3 DNA: TGTGCCAGCATGGGGTGGGGAAACACTGAAGCTTTCTTT; CDR3 protein: CASMGWGNTEAFF
V gene: TRBV5-1; D gene: TRBD2; J gene: TRBJ2-3; clone size: -; CDR3 DNA: TGCGCCAGCAGTCCTAGCGGGGATCCCACAGATACGCAGTATTTT; CDR3 protein: CASSPSGDPTDTQYF
V gene: TRBV6-6; D gene: TRBD2; J gene: TRBJ2-5; clone size: -; CDR3 DNA: TGTGCCAGCAGTTACTCGATAGCTAGCGGGGGAGAGACCCAGTACTTC; CDR3 protein: CASSYSIASGGETQYF
V gene: TRBV12-3/TRBV12-4; D gene: -; J gene: TRBJ1-5; clone size: -; CDR3 DNA: TGTGCCAGCAGTGGCCAATCCTCTCAGCCCCAGCATTTT; CDR3 protein: CASSGQSSQPQHF
V gene: TRBV7-9; D gene: -; J gene: TRBJ1-1; clone size: -; CDR3 DNA: TGTGCCAGCAGCTTAGGCAGAAGTGAAGCTTTCTTT; CDR3 protein: CASSLGRSEAFF
V gene: TRBV7-2; D gene: -; J gene: TRBJ2-2; clone size: -; CDR3 DNA: TGTGCCAGCAGCTCTCTTCGGCTGGAGAACACCGGGGAGCTGTTTTTT; CDR3 protein: CASSSLRLENTGELFF
V gene: TRBV19; D gene: -; J gene: TRBJ1-2; clone size: -; CDR3 DNA: TGTGCCAGTAGTATAGCAGGGTTCTATGGCTACACCTTC; CDR3 protein: CASSIAGFYGYTF
V gene: TRBV7-3; D gene: TRBD1; J gene: TRBJ1-2; clone size: once; CDR3 DNA: TGTGCCAGCAGCCAACAGGGGCGTCTAAACTATGGCTACACCTTC; CDR3 protein: CASSQQGRLNYGYTF
V gene: TRBV2; D gene: -; J gene: TRBJ2-5; clone size: -; CDR3 DNA: TGTGCCAGCAGAAGGACAGAGCAAGAGACCCAGTACTTC; CDR3 protein: CASRRTEQETQYF
V gene: TRBV19; D gene: -; J gene: TRBJ1-1; clone size: once; CDR3 DNA: TGTGCCAGTAGGGGGGGAAGTAGACAGGACGCCGGTGAAGCTTTCTTT; CDR3 protein: CASRGGSRQDAGEAFF
V gene: TRBV10-3; D gene: -; J gene: TRBJ1-1; clone size: -; CDR3 DNA: TGTGCCATCAGTACCATGGACGGGAACACTGAAGCTTTCTTT; CDR3 protein: CAISTMDGNTEAFF
V gene: TRBV6-5; D gene: -; J gene: TRBJ1-2; clone size: -; CDR3 DNA: TGTGCCAGCAGCCGTGGGGGACTCGGGCATGGCTACACCTTC; CDR3 protein: CASSRGGLGHGYTF
V gene: TRBV6-5; D gene: TRBD1; J gene: TRBJ2-3; clone size: -; CDR3 DNA: TGTGCCGGGCAATGGGGACAGGGGAAAGATACGCAGTATTTT; CDR3 protein: CAGQWGQGKDTQYF
V gene: TRBV6-5; D gene: -; J gene: TRBJ2-1; clone size: -; CDR3 DNA: TGTGCCAGCAGTTACTCGAGGGTTCTTCACAATGAGCAGTTCTTC; CDR3 protein: CASSYSRVLHNEQFF
V gene: TRBV3-1/TRBV3-2; D gene: -; J gene: TRBJ1-3; clone size: -; CDR3 DNA: TGTGCCAGCAGCTCTCCCAGCTCTGGAAACACCATATATTTT; CDR3 protein: CASSSPSSGNTIYF
V gene: TRBV5-6; D gene: -; J gene: TRBJ2-2; clone size: -; CDR3 DNA: TGTGCCAGCAGCTTGGAAGGGGGGCTCGGGGAGCTGTTTTTT; CDR3 protein: CASSLEGGLGELFF
V gene: TRBV2; D gene: TRBD1; J gene: TRBJ1-5; clone size: -; CDR3 DNA: TGTGCCATCCAGGACAGGGTAGGCCAGCCCCAGCATTTT; CDR3 protein: CAIQDRVGQPQHF
V gene: TRBV2; D gene: TRBD1; J gene: TRBJ1-5; clone size: -; CDR3 DNA: TGTGCCAGCAGTTTGACAGGGTTGGGCAATCAGCCCCAGCATTTT; CDR3 protein: CASSLTGLGNQPQHF
V gene: TRBV19; D gene: -; J gene: TRBJ1-4; clone size: few; CDR3 DNA: TGTGCCAGTAGTTCGCAGGCAACTAATGAAAAACTGTTTTTT; CDR3 protein: CASSSQATNEKLFF
V gene: TRBV5-8; D gene: TRBD1; J gene: TRBJ1-6; clone size: -; CDR3 DNA: TGTGCCAGCAGCTCCGGACAGGGCGGTTCACCCCTCCACTTT; CDR3 protein: CASSSGQGGSPLHF
V gene: TRBV6-5; D gene: -; J gene: TRBJ1-6; clone size: -; CDR3 DNA: TGTGCCAGCAGTCCCAGGGGTAATTCACCCCTCCACTTT; CDR3 protein: CASSPRGNSPLHF
V gene: TRBV12-3/TRBV12-4; D gene: TRBD1; J gene: TRBJ1-1; clone size: -; CDR3 DNA: TGTGCCAGCAGTGCACTATGGACAGGTGAAGCTTTCTTT; CDR3 protein: CASSALWTGEAFF
V gene: TRBV28; D gene: -; J gene: TRBJ1-1; clone size: -; CDR3 DNA: TGTGCCAGCAGTCCGCCGGGACATCAAAGCGGCGAAGCTTTCTTT; CDR3 protein: CASSPPGHQSGEAFF
V gene: TRBV5-8; D gene: -; J gene: TRBJ2-6; clone size: few; CDR3 DNA: TGTGCCAGCAGCTTGGTTTTAGTCTCTGGGGCCAACGTCCTGACTTTC; CDR3 protein: CASSLVLVSGANVLTF
V gene: TRBV5-5; D gene: TRBD1; J gene: TRBJ1-2; clone size: -; CDR3 DNA: TGTGCCAGCAGCTTGGCGGACAGGGGTTTGTATGGCTACACCTTC; CDR3 protein: CASSLADRGLYGYTF
V gene: TRBV19; D gene: TRBD1; J gene: TRBJ2-2; clone size: -; CDR3 DNA: TGTGCCAGTAGTCCCGGGACAGGGAGGTCGGTGGAGACCGGGGAGCTGTTTTTT; CDR3 protein: CASSPGTGRSVETGELFF
V gene: TRBV2; D gene: TRBD1; J gene: TRBJ1-6; clone size: -; CDR3 DNA: TGTGCCAGCAGTATCAGGGACAGCTCCTATAATTCACCCCTCCACTTT; CDR3 protein: CASSIRDSSYNSPLHF
V gene: TRBV6-6; D gene: -; J gene: TRBJ1-1; clone size: -; CDR3 DNA: TGTGCCAGCAGCTTTCGGGGTCCTGACACTGAAGCTTTCTTT; CDR3 protein: CASSFRGPDTEAFF
V gene: TRBV7-2; D gene: TRBD2; J gene: TRBJ2-3; clone size: once; CDR3 DNA: TGTGCCAGCAGCTTGGCGGGGGGTCGGGCGCAGTATTTT; CDR3 protein: CASSLAGGRAQYF
V gene: TRBV29-1; D gene: -; J gene: TRBJ2-5; clone size: -; CDR3 DNA: TGCAGCGTTGGTGGCGGGGAGAGGCGAGAGACCCAGTACTTC; CDR3 protein: CSVGGGERRETQYF
V gene: TRBV7-2; D gene: -; J gene: TRBJ2-2; clone size: few; CDR3 DNA: TGTGCCAGCAGCTTTACAGGGTGGGGGGAGCTGTTTTTT; CDR3 protein: CASSFTGWGELFF
V gene: TRBV6-6; D gene: -; J gene: TRBJ1-5; clone size: once; CDR3 DNA: TGTGCCAGCAGTTACAGGGAGGAGTATAGCAATCAGCCCCAGCATTTT; CDR3 protein: CASSYREEYSNQPQHF
V gene: TRBV5-1; D gene: TRBD2; J gene: TRBJ2-5; clone size: -; CDR3 DNA: TGCGCCAGCAGCTTGGCTACTAGCGGCGAGACCCAGTACTTC; CDR3 protein: CASSLATSGETQYF
V gene: TRBV18; D gene: TRBD2; J gene: TRBJ2-1; clone size: -; CDR3 DNA: TGTGCCAGCTCACCTAGCGGGGGGGCCGGGTACAATGAGCAGTTCTTC; CDR3 protein: CASSPSGGAGYNEQFF